This T cell receptor beta chain derives from a study of control samples from healthy donors and cancer patients. The CDR3 runs 12 residues. Trimming shortened V by 5 bases and J by 9 bases, and 11 bases separated the two germline ends. Measured with immunoSEQ multiplex PCR; TCRdb has only the in-frame clones, and not every one. The sample lists tens of thousands of clones, around 90% occurring once. The sample comprised blood. The sequence derives from a woman between 70 and 85 years old in good health. This chain connects TRBV12-3 or TRBV12-4 to TRBJ2-1; D not certain. CDR3 amino acids: CASSRSFREQFF. CDR3 sequence (DNA): TGTGCCAGCAGTCGGTCGTTTCGTGAGCAGTTCTTC.